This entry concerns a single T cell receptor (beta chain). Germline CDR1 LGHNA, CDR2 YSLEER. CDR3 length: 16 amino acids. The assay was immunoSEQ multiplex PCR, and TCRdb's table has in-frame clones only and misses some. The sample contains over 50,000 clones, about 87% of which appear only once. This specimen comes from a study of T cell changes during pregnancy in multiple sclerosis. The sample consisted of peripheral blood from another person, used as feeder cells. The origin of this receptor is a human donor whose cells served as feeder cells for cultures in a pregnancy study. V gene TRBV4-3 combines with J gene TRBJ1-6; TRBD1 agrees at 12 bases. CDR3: CTESLKGTGGSSPLHF. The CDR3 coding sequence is TGCACCGAAAGCTTAAAGGGGACAGGGGGCAGTTCACCCCTCCACTTT.